This TCR beta chain comes out of a study of cytomegalovirus exposure and HLA in healthy donors. The ends lost 3 bases at V and 6 bases at J; junction bases unmatched: 16. Germline CDR1 and CDR2: SGHAT and FQNNGV. The CDR3 sequence is 17 residues long. 60 Vbeta and 13 Jbeta primers were used in PCR. Here immunoSEQ multiplex PCR was the method, and the copy in TCRdb shows in-frame clones only, minus some. Of about 89,000 clones in the sample, about 80% were seen once. The chain couples TRBV11-2 to TRBJ2-7; 8 bases line up with TRBD2. This receptor was obtained from a male donor in good health and CMV-seronegative. The sequenced material came from PBMCs. As DNA, the CDR3 is TGTGCCAGCAGCTTCACCGTTCCCGGGGGGGCAGTGCGCGAGCAGTACTTC. As protein: CASSFTVPGGAVREQYF.